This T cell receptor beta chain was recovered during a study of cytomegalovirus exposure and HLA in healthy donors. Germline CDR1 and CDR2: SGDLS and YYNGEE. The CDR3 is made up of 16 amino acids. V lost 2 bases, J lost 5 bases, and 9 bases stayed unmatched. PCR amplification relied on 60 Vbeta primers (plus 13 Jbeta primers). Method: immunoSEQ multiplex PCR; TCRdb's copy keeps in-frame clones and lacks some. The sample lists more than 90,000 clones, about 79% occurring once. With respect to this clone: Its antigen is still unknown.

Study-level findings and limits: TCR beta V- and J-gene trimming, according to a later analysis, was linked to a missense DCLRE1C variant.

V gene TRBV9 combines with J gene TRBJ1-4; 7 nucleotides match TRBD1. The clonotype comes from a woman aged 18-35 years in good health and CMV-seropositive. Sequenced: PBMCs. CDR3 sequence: CASSVRQGRDNEKLFF. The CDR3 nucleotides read TGTGCCAGCAGCGTTCGACAGGGACGGGACAATGAAAAACTGTTTTTT. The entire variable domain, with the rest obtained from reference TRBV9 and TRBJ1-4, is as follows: DSGVTQTPKHLITATGQRVTLRCSPRSGDLSVYWYQQSLDQGLQFLIQYYNGEERAKGNILERFSAQQFPDLHSELNLSSLELGDSALYFCASSVRQGRDNEKLFFGSGTQLSVL.